This T cell receptor (beta chain) was documented in a study of blood T cell repertoires in COVID-19. Overall study context: T cells, B-cell-depleted T cells, or PBMCs provided the cDNA or gDNA that served as material.

Germline V lookup: CDR1 SGHTS, CDR2 YDEGEE. This CDR3 is built from 15 residues. Trimming at V came to 4 bases and at J to 1 base, leaving 5 bases not matched to a gene. In the study's own analysis: Amplified reference gene primers provided the basis for estimating nucleated cell counts. The assay was immunoSEQ multiplex PCR, and TCRdb's table has in-frame clones only and misses some. V and J calls and clone size are given by that table; D and trimming were obtained from the DNA. The sample holds about 150,000 clones, 75% to 90% seen once. This clone has just a few counts. The V and J genes are TRBV5-8 and TRBJ2-7; 10 bases align to TRBD1. Sequenced input: peripheral blood. This receptor was taken from a woman in her sixties with acute or convalescent COVID-19. Written as DNA, the CDR3 is TGTGCCAGCAGCAGACAGGGGGCTATGTCCTACGAGCAGTACTTC. Its translation is CASSRQGAMSYEQYF.